The 5 T cell receptor beta chains below come from one sample, sequenced in a study of cytomegalovirus exposure and HLA in healthy donors. The PCR was carried out with 60 Vbeta primers and 13 Jbeta primers. Profiled with immunoSEQ multiplex PCR; TCRdb holds only in-frame clones, not every one. The sample lists about 160,000 clones; approximately 80% were seen once. Sequenced sample: PBMCs. The receptors were sampled from a woman between 50 and 59 years old in good health and CMV-seronegative.

This clone was observed a handful of times. The chain is built from TRBV4-3 and TRBJ1-1; TRBD1 matches at 7 bases. The CDR3 covers 13 residues. Trimming removed 4 bases from V and 7 bases from J; junction bases left unmatched: 6. Germline V gives CDR1 LGHNA, CDR2 YSLEER. The CDR3 here is CASSPGQSDEAFF. CDR3 coding DNA: TGCGCCAGCAGCCCGGGACAGAGTGATGAAGCTTTCTTT.

Here the CDR3 reads CASSLLQVNTEAFF. The CDR3 bases are TGTGCCAGCAGCTTGTTACAGGTGAACACTGAAGCTTTCTTT. The rearrangement uses TRBV7-2 and TRBJ1-1; D perhaps matches TRBD1 (5 bases). The CDR3 runs 14 residues. Trimming pared 3 bases from V and 0 bases from J, leaving 8 bases between. From germline, CDR1 is SGHTA and CDR2 FQGNSA.

As concerns this clone: Its ends do not fully match the called genes, so a read error is possible. The chain combines TRBV27 with TRBJ1-1; 9 bases map to TRBD1. The CDR3 extends over 15 amino acids. Germline loops: CDR1 MNHEY, CDR2 SMNVEV (reference sequence). The CDR3 region has the DNA TGTGCCAGCAGTGTAATAGGACAGGGGAACGCTGAAGCTTTCTTT. Translated: CASSVIGQGNAEAFF.

In its sample, this clone was seen a few times. V is TRBV5-1 and J is TRBJ2-5, with TRBD2 identical over 9 bases. Germline-derived CDR1 and CDR2 are SGHRS and YFSETQ. V lost 4 bases, J lost 5 bases, and 12 bases stayed unmatched. The CDR3 is 16 amino acids. The CDR3: CASSGVASGEGETQYF. The CDR3 DNA reads as TGCGCCAGCAGCGGCGTCGCTAGCGGGGAGGGGGAGACCCAGTACTTC.

The chain recombines TRBV9 with TRBJ1-2, with TRBD1 matching 7 bases. The CDR3 is 15 amino acids. Germline trimming cut 4 bases from V and 4 bases from J; bases unmatched to any gene: 10. Germline-derived CDR1 and CDR2 are SGDLS and YYNGEE. Here the CDR3 DNA reads TGTGCCAGCAGCCCCCGGGGACAGAAACCCTATGGCTACACCTTC. Its translation: CASSPRGQKPYGYTF.